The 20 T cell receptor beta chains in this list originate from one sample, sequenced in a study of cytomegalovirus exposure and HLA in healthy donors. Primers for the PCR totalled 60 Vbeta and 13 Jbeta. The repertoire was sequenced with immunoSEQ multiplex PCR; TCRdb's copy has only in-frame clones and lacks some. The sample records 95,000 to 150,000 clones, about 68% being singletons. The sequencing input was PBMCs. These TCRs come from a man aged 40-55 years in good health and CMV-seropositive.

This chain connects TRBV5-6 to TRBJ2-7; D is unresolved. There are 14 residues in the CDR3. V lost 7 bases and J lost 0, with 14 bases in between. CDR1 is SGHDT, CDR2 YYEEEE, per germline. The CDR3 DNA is TGTGCCAGCTCATTCCCGGAGAACTCCTACGAGCAGTACTTC. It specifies CASSFPENSYEQYF.

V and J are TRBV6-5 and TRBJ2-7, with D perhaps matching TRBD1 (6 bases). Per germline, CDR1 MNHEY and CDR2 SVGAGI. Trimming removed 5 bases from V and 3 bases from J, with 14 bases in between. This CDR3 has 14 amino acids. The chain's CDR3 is CASSTNSQGYEQYF. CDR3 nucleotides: TGTGCCAGCAGTACAAACTCACAGGGCTACGAGCAGTACTTC.

The CDR3 sequence: CASSEFRGTGELFF. Written as DNA, the CDR3 is TGTGCCAGCAGTGAATTCAGGGGAACCGGGGAGCTGTTTTTT. The V and J genes are TRBV6-1 and TRBJ2-2; maybe TRBD1 (6 bases). In germline, CDR1 is MNHNS, CDR2 SASEGT. Trimming pared 2 bases from V and 5 bases from J, leaving 9 bases between. The CDR3 loop spans 14 amino acids.

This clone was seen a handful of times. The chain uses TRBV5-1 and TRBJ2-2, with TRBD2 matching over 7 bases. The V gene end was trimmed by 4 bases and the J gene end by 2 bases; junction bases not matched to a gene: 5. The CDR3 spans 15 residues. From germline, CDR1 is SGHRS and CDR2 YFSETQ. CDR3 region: CASSTAGLNTGELFF. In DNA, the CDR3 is TGCGCCAGCAGCACAGCGGGGCTTAACACCGGGGAGCTGTTTTTT.

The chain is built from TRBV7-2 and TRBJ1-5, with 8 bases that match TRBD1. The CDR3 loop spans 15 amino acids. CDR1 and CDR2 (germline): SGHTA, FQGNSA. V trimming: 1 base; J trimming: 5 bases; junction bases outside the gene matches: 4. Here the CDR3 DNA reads TGTGCCAGCAGCTTAGATGCAGGGGGCTATCAGCCCCAGCATTTT. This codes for CASSLDAGGYQPQHF. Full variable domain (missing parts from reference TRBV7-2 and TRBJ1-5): GAGVSQSPSNKVTEKGKDVELRCDPISGHTALYWYRQSLGQGLEFLIYFQGNSAPDKSGLPSDRFSAERTGGSVSTLTIQRTQQEDSAVYLCASSLDAGGYQPQHFGDGTRLSIL.

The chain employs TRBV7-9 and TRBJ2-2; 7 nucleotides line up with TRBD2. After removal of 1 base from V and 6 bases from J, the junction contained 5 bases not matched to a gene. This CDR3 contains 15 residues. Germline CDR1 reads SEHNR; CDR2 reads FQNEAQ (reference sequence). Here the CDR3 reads CASSLGAGVPGELFF. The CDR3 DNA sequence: TGTGCCAGCAGCTTAGGGGCGGGGGTCCCCGGGGAGCTGTTTTTT.

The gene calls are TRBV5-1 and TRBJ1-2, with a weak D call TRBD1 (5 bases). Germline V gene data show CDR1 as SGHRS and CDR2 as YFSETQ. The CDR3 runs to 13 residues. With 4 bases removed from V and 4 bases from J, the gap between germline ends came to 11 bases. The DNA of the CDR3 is TGCGCCAGCAGCGTCGGGGGTGCCTATGGCTACACCTTC. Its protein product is CASSVGGAYGYTF.

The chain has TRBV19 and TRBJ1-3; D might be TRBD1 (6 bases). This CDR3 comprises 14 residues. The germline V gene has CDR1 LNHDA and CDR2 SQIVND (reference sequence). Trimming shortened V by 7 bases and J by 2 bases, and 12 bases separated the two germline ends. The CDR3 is CASTPNRAGNTIYF. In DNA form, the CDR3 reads TGTGCCAGTACCCCGAACAGGGCTGGAAACACCATATATTTT. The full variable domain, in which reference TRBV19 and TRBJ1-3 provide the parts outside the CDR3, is DGGITQSPKYLFRKEGQNVTLSCEQNLNHDAMYWYRQDPGQGLRLIYYSQIVNDFQKGDIAEGYSVSREKKESFPLTVTSAQKNPTAFYLCASTPNRAGNTIYFGEGSWLTVV.

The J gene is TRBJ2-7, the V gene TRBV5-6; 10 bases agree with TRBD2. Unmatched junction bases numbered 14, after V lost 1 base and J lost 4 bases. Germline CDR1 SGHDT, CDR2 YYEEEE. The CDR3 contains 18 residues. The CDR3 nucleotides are TGTGCCAGCAGCTTGAGGACTAGCGGCTACACAATCCCGTACGAGCAGTACTTC. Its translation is CASSLRTSGYTIPYEQYF.

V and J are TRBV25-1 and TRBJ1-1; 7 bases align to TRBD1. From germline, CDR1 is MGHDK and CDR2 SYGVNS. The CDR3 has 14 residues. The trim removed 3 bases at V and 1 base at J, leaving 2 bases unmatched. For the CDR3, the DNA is TGTGCCAGCAGTGAGACAGGGACGAACACTGAAGCTTTCTTT. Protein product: CASSETGTNTEAFF.

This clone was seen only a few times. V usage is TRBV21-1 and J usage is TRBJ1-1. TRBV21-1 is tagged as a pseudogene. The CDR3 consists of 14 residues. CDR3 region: CASRRAPGKAEAFF. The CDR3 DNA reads TGTGCCAGCAGGAGGGCACCGGGGAAGGCTGAAGCTTTCTTT.

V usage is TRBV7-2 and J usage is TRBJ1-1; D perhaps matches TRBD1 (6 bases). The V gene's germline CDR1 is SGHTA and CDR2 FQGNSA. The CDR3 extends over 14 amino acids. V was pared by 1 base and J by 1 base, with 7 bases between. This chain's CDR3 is CASSLEGENTEAFF. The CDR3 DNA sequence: TGTGCCAGCAGCTTAGAGGGGGAGAACACTGAAGCTTTCTTT.

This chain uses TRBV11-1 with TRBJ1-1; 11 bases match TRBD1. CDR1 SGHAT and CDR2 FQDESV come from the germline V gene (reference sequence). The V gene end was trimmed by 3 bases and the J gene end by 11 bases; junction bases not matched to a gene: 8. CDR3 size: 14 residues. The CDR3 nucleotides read TGTGCCAGCAGCTTGGACAGGGGGCCTCAAAGGGCTTTCTTT. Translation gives CASSLDRGPQRAFF.

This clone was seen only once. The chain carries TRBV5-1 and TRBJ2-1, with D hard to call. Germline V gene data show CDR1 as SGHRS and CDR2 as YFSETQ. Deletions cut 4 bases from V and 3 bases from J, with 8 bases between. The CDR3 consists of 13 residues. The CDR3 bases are TGCGCCAGCAGCCCCCTCGGCTACAATGAGCAGTTCTTC. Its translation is CASSPLGYNEQFF.

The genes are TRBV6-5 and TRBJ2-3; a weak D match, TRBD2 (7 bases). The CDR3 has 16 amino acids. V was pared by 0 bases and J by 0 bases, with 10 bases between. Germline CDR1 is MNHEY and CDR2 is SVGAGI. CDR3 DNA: TGTGCCAGCAGTTACTCCGGGGGGCGCAGCACAGATACGCAGTATTTT. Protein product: CASSYSGGRSTDTQYF.

Here the CDR3 DNA reads TGCGCCAGCAGCATTAGCGGGAGTCAACCCTACGAGCAGTACTTC. This gives the protein CASSISGSQPYEQYF. The rearrangement links TRBV5-1 to TRBJ2-7; 9 bases align to TRBD2. The trim removed 4 bases at V and 2 bases at J, leaving 7 bases unmatched. This CDR3 has 15 amino acids. Per germline, CDR1 SGHRS and CDR2 YFSETQ.

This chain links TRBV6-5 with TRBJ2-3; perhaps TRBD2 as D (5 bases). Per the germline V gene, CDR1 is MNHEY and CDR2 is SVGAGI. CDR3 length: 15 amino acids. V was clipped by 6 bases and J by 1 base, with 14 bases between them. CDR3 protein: CASSPPGVRTDTQYF. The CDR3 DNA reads TGTGCCAGCAGCCCCCCCGGGGTGCGCACAGATACGCAGTATTTT.

DNA of the CDR3: TGTGCCACCAGCAGACGGGGGACAGGGGGAGAGACCCAGTACTTC. Protein product: CATSRRGTGGETQYF. The rearrangement links TRBV15 to TRBJ2-5, with TRBD1 matching 11 bases. This CDR3 has 15 amino acids. Germline CDR1 and CDR2: LNHNV and YYDKDF (reference sequence). Trimming cost V 2 bases and J 4 bases; bases outside gene matches: 3.

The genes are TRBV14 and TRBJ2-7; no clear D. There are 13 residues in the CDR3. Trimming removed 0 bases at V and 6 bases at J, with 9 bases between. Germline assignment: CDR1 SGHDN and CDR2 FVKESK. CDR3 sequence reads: CASSQDLSGEQYF. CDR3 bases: TGTGCCAGCAGCCAAGATCTTTCAGGCGAGCAGTACTTC.

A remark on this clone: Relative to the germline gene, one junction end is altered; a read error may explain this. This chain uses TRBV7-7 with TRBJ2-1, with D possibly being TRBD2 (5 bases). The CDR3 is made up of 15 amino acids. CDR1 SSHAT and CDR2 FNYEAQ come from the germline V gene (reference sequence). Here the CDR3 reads CASSSDFSSYNEQFF. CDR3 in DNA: TGTGCTAGCAGCTCGGACTTCAGCTCCTACAATGAGCAGTTCTTC.